The next 17 T cell receptor beta chains were all read from a single sample in a study of T-cell reconstitution after alpha-beta-depleted transplantation in children. The authors prepared the TCRbeta library with unique molecular identifiers. TCRdb re-called the PCR reads through MiXCR, storing one row per CDR3 protein. The sample holds fewer than 750,000 distinct CDR3 sequences, 25% to 30% seen once. Sequencing was performed on PBMCs, taken before TCRalphabeta/CD19-depleted stem cell transplant. These receptors were collected from a boy under two years old with Wiskott-Aldrich syndrome, due to receive a stem cell transplant.

This clonotype was seen a single time. For the CDR3, the DNA is TGCGCCAGCAGCCGTGCCACTAGCTCCTACAATGAGCAGTTCTTC. Its translation is CASSRATSSYNEQFF. This chain connects TRBV5-1 to TRBJ2-1; a weak D match, TRBD2 (5 bases). CDR3 length equals 15 residues. Germline loops: CDR1 SGHRS, CDR2 YFSETQ. The ends were cut back, 4 bases at V and 0 bases at J, with 11 bases in the middle.

This CDR3 is CASSLQAGEDTQYF. In DNA form, the CDR3 reads TGCGCCAGCAGCTTGCAAGCGGGGGAAGATACGCAGTATTTT. The chain recombines TRBV5-1 with TRBJ2-3; 8 bases line up with TRBD2. With 1 base clipped from V and 5 bases from J, the junction kept 3 bases outside the gene matches. The length of the CDR3 is 14 residues. Germline values: CDR1 SGHRS, CDR2 YFSETQ.

This rearrangement joins TRBV7-2 to TRBJ2-2; 16 bases map to TRBD2. CDR3 length: 16 residues. J was trimmed by 7 bases and V by 6 bases; bases with no gene match: 5. From germline, CDR1 is SGHTA and CDR2 FQGNSA. CDR3 sequence: CASRTGLAGGDGELFF. The CDR3, as DNA: TGTGCCAGCAGGACGGGACTAGCGGGAGGGGACGGGGAGCTGTTTTTT.

This clonotype was seen a handful of times. The CDR3 DNA is TGCGCCAGCAGTACCGGAGTAGGCACTGAAGCTTTCTTT. Amino acids: CASSTGVGTEAFF. The genes are TRBV5-1 and TRBJ1-1; unclear D gene. CDR1 is SGHRS, CDR2 YFSETQ, per germline. V was clipped by 5 bases and J by 4 bases, with 12 bases between them. The CDR3 length is 13 residues.

The chain couples TRBV5-1 to TRBJ2-7; tentatively, D is TRBD2 (5 bases). The CDR3 totals 14 residues. V was trimmed by 0 bases and J by 7 bases, leaving 14 bases between them. From germline, CDR1 is SGHRS and CDR2 YFSETQ. This CDR3 reads CASSLGSTTGEQYF. The CDR3 nucleotides read TGCGCCAGCAGCTTGGGGTCAACCACGGGGGAGCAGTACTTC.

J is TRBJ2-1 and V is TRBV15, with a possible D match to TRBD2 (6 bases). The V end lost 0 bases, the J end lost 6 bases, and 21 bases lay between the germline ends. The germline V gene has CDR1 LNHNV and CDR2 YYDKDF (reference sequence). The CDR3 runs to 18 residues. This CDR3 reads CATSRESPSSEGSNEQFF. The CDR3 DNA reads as TGTGCCACCAGCAGAGAATCCCCATCTAGCGAAGGTTCCAATGAGCAGTTCTTC.

The chain employs TRBV5-1 and TRBJ2-7; D is possibly TRBD1 (5 bases). V lost 2 bases to trimming and J lost 5 bases, with 14 bases between them. CDR1 is SGHRS, CDR2 YFSETQ, per germline. CDR3 length equals 14 residues. For the CDR3, the DNA is TGCGCCAGCAGCTTCGGCCAGGGAAGAAACGAGCAGTACTTC. It translates to CASSFGQGRNEQYF.

The chain employs TRBV10-3 and TRBJ2-2; D gene uncertain. This CDR3 has 13 residues. V lost 4 bases to trimming and J lost 5 bases, with 8 bases between them. Germline CDR1 ENHRY, CDR2 SYGVKD. This chain's CDR3 is CAISVRSTGELFF. CDR3 coding DNA: TGTGCCATCAGTGTCAGATCTACCGGGGAGCTGTTTTTT.

The rearrangement joins TRBV20-1 to TRBJ2-3; 12 bases line up with TRBD2. The germline gives CDR1 DFQATT, CDR2 SNEGSKA (reference sequence). CDR3 length equals 15 residues. V shed 4 bases and J 1 base; nucleotides not matched to a gene: 3. The CDR3 DNA is TGCAGTGCTACCAGACTAGCGGGAGGCACAGATACGCAGTATTTT. Amino acid sequence: CSATRLAGGTDTQYF.

In this sample, this clonotype turned up a few times. V and J are TRBV28 and TRBJ2-4, with a weak D call TRBD1 (6 bases). The V gene lost 6 bases and the J gene lost 3 bases, with 18 bases spanning the gap. The CDR3 is 16 residues long. In germline, CDR1 is MDHEN, CDR2 SYDVKM. In DNA form, the CDR3 reads TGTGCCAGCAGACCACCCCGGCAGGGGATCAAAAACATTCAGTACTTC. Its protein product is CASRPPRQGIKNIQYF.

This clonotype is a singleton in its sample. The rearrangement joins TRBV4-2 to TRBJ2-1, with D unclear. V was trimmed by 0 bases and J by 0 bases, leaving 12 bases between them. Germline-derived CDR1 and CDR2 are LGHNA and YNFKEQ. The CDR3 loop spans 17 amino acids. The CDR3 DNA reads TGTGCCAGCAGCCAAGATCCGACGCTGTACTCCTACAATGAGCAGTTCTTC. Translated: CASSQDPTLYSYNEQFF.

V and J are TRBV7-9 and TRBJ2-1; 13 bases line up with TRBD2. The length of the CDR3 is 16 residues. The germline V gene encodes CDR1 SEHNR and CDR2 FQNEAQ (reference sequence). The V and J ends lost 5 bases and 7 bases, in that order; junction bases with no gene match: 8. CDR3 coding DNA: TGTGCCAGCAGCGCCCGGACTAGCGGGAGTCTGAATGAGCAGTTCTTC. This sequence encodes CASSARTSGSLNEQFF.

In its sample, this clonotype was seen a few times. The rearrangement links TRBV4-1 to TRBJ1-5; D is ambiguous. V was pared by 3 bases and J by 0 bases, with 12 bases between. Germline CDR1 is MGHRA and CDR2 is YSYEKL. This CDR3 comprises 16 residues. The DNA for the CDR3 is TGCGCCAGCAGCCAGAATCCGACGGTTAGCAATCAGCCCCAGCATTTT. It specifies CASSQNPTVSNQPQHF.

The chain has TRBV15 and TRBJ1-3; D unclear. This CDR3 is 15 amino acids long. Per germline, CDR1 LNHNV and CDR2 YYDKDF (reference sequence). Trimming stripped 3 bases from V and 2 bases from J, with 11 bases between. Here the CDR3 reads CATSSEGGPGNTIYF. The CDR3 DNA follows: TGTGCCACCAGCAGTGAAGGAGGGCCTGGAAACACCATATATTTT.

The chain uses TRBV12-3 or TRBV12-4 and TRBJ2-7; the match to TRBD2 covers 7 bases. The CDR3 is 17 residues long. The J segment lost 0 bases and the V segment lost 3 bases, leaving 11 bases of the junction unmatched. The CDR3 region has the DNA TGTGCCAGCAGTTTTTGGGGAAGCGGGATCCACTCCTACGAGCAGTACTTC. Translated: CASSFWGSGIHSYEQYF.

V is TRBV5-1 and J is TRBJ2-1; D ambiguous. Trimming left V 0 bases short and J 2 bases short, with 9 bases between. The CDR3 consists of 15 residues. Germline V gene data show CDR1 as SGHRS and CDR2 as YFSETQ. CDR3 protein: CASSLESWTYNEQFF. Written as DNA, the CDR3 is TGCGCCAGCAGCTTGGAGTCCTGGACCTACAATGAGCAGTTCTTC.

This clonotype was seen more than once but under ten times. The chain couples TRBV20-1 to TRBJ2-2; no clear D gene. V was clipped by 6 bases and J by 1 base, with 9 bases between them. Per germline, CDR1 DFQATT and CDR2 SNEGSKA (reference sequence). The CDR3 is 13 residues long. The CDR3 protein is CSAPHWNTGELFF. The CDR3 DNA is TGCAGTGCCCCACACTGGAACACCGGGGAGCTGTTTTTT.